These 32 T cell receptor beta chains originate from one sample sequenced in a study of T cell changes during pregnancy in multiple sclerosis. Libraries were prepared by immunoSEQ multiplex PCR; TCRdb keeps only in-frame clonotypes and omits some of them. The table has tens of thousands of clones, 80% to 95% seen once. This sample comprised peripheral blood, obtained in the first trimester of pregnancy. The source is a female donor in good health, enrolled as a control in a pregnancy study.

The chain links TRBV30 to TRBJ1-2; 8 bases fit TRBD1. The CDR3 covers 16 residues. V lost 0 bases to trimming and J lost 4 bases; unmatched junction nucleotides: 10. Germline V gene lookup returns CDR1 GTSNPN and CDR2 SVGIG (reference sequence). CDR3 region: CAWSVGQAIFGYGYTF. The DNA for the CDR3 is TGTGCCTGGAGTGTGGGACAGGCCATCTTTGGCTATGGCTACACCTTC.

The rearrangement joins TRBV13 to TRBJ2-7; D is perhaps TRBD1 (6 bases). CDR1 PRHDT and CDR2 FYEKMQ come from the germline V gene (reference sequence). V lost 5 bases and J lost 0, with 11 bases in between. This CDR3 contains 14 residues. The CDR3 DNA reads TGTGCCAGCAGCCCGACAGGAGACTCCTACGAGCAGTACTTC. It translates to CASSPTGDSYEQYF.

The chain recombines TRBV19 with TRBJ2-5, with a weak D call TRBD2 (5 bases). V lost 3 bases and J 5 bases, leaving 16 bases between the germline ends. The CDR3 has 15 residues. Germline V gene sequence: CDR1 LNHDA, CDR2 SQIVND (reference sequence). DNA for the CDR3: TGTGCCAGTAGTATTCAACTACTCAAGCGGGAGACCCAGTACTTC. Translated: CASSIQLLKRETQYF.

This chain joins TRBV27 and TRBJ2-2; D is ambiguous. Trimming stripped 7 bases from V and 3 bases from J, with 12 bases between. The CDR3 is made up of 14 amino acids. Germline V gene lookup returns CDR1 MNHEY and CDR2 SMNVEV (reference sequence). The CDR3 sequence: CASMIGLDTGELFF. The CDR3 DNA follows: TGTGCCAGCATGATTGGGCTGGACACCGGGGAGCTGTTTTTT.

As concerns this clone: The junction does not match germline at one end; this may be a read error. The V and J genes are TRBV28 and TRBJ2-7; 7 positions agree with TRBD2. The germline CDR1 and CDR2 sequences are MDHEN and SYDVKM. CDR3 length: 14 residues. The CDR3 is CASSTSGLRPGGNF. CDR3 nucleotides: TGTGCCAGCAGTACTTCCGGGCTCCGTCCGGGGGGAAACTTC.

The chain carries TRBV5-1 and TRBJ2-2; TRBD2 matches 9 bases. The CDR3 consists of 16 residues. J gave up 2 bases and V 0 bases, and 2 bases lay outside the gene matches. Germline V gives CDR1 SGHRS, CDR2 YFSETQ. The chain's CDR3 is CASSLGLAENTGELFF. CDR3 sequence (DNA): TGCGCCAGCAGCTTGGGACTAGCGGAAAACACCGGGGAGCTGTTTTTT.

This chain connects TRBV28 to TRBJ2-1; D possibly corresponds to TRBD2 (5 bases). Trimming left V 7 bases short and J 0 bases short, with 10 bases between. Germline V CDR1 and CDR2: MDHEN, SYDVKM. This CDR3 has 14 residues. DNA of the CDR3: TGTGCCAGCACAAGCGGCAGCTCCTACAATGAGCAGTTCTTC. Amino acid sequence: CASTSGSSYNEQFF.

For this clone: The junction departs from germline at one end; a sequencing error may be responsible. The chain employs TRBV11-1 and TRBJ2-3; tentatively, D is TRBD2 (6 bases). Germline CDR1 and CDR2: SGHAT and FQDESV (reference sequence). The CDR3 is 14 residues long. The chain's CDR3 is CASSFGRGLPKRHF. The CDR3 DNA follows: TGTGCCAGCAGTTTTGGCCGCGGACTACCGAAGAGGCATTTT.

The chain links TRBV29-1 to TRBJ2-7; D may be TRBD1 (6 bases). The V end lost 1 base, the J end lost 2 bases, and 12 bases lay between the germline ends. The CDR3 covers 14 residues. CDR1 and CDR2 (germline): SQVTM, ANQGSEA. The CDR3, as DNA: TGCAGCGTTGAAGGTTTAGGGGGTCCCTACGAGCAGTACTTC. Encoded protein: CSVEGLGGPYEQYF.

The chain recombines TRBV5-1 with TRBJ2-1; no reliable D call. This CDR3 is built from 15 residues. Per the germline V gene, CDR1 is SGHRS and CDR2 is YFSETQ. The V end lost 0 bases, the J end lost 1 base, and 8 bases lay between the germline ends. CDR3 nucleotides: TGCGCCAGCAGCTTGGTTGTGACTTCCTACAATGAGCAGTTCTTC. This encodes CASSLVVTSYNEQFF.

The rearrangement uses TRBV10-3 and TRBJ1-2, with unresolved D. This CDR3 is 12 amino acids long. CDR1 is ENHRY and CDR2 is SYGVKD in the germline V gene. The V end was cut by 6 bases, the J end by 4 bases, with 9 bases between. The CDR3 sequence: CAIRAPTYGYTF. CDR3 DNA: TGTGCCATCAGAGCCCCAACCTATGGCTACACCTTC.

The gene calls are TRBV18 and TRBJ2-2, with D unclear. The germline gives CDR1 KGHSH, CDR2 LQKENI. Trimming removed 3 bases from V and 5 bases from J, with 10 bases in between. The CDR3 runs to 14 residues. In DNA, the CDR3 is TGTGCCAGCTCACCCTTTCGGAGTACCGGGGAGCTGTTTTTT. Translated, it gives CASSPFRSTGELFF. The whole variable domain, filled in from reference TRBV18 and TRBJ2-2, reads NAGVMQNPRHLVRRRGQEARLRCSPMKGHSHVYWYRQLPEEGLKFMVYLQKENIIDESGMPKERFSAEFPKEGPSILRIQQVVRGDSAAYFCASSPFRSTGELFFGEGSRLTVL.

The rearrangement joins TRBV2 to TRBJ2-7; maybe TRBD2 (5 bases). Deletions cut 4 bases from V and 5 bases from J, with 15 bases between. The CDR3 contains 14 residues. Germline CDR1 and CDR2: SNHLY and FYNNEI. CDR3 DNA: TGTGCCAGCAGTGTTTTCCGGCTAGCTGACGAGCAGTACTTC. Translation gives CASSVFRLADEQYF. Using reference TRBV2 and TRBJ2-7 for the parts outside the CDR3, the full variable domain is EPEVTQTPSHQVTQMGQEVILRCVPISNHLYFYWYRQILGQKVEFLVSFYNNEISEKSEIFDDQFSVERPDGSNFTLKIRSTKLEDSAMYFCASSVFRLADEQYFGPGTRLTVT.

The gene calls are TRBV30 and TRBJ1-3; possibly TRBD1 for D (6 bases). In germline, CDR1 is GTSNPN, CDR2 SVGIG (reference sequence). V was shortened by 5 bases and J by 3 bases, with 14 bases between the two germline ends. CDR3 length equals 14 residues. CDR3 loop: CAWHTGKDGNTIYF. The CDR3 DNA reads as TGTGCCTGGCATACAGGGAAGGATGGAAACACCATATATTTT.

The rearrangement joins TRBV19 to TRBJ2-1, with a possible D match to TRBD1 (6 bases). CDR1 is LNHDA and CDR2 is SQIVND in the germline V gene (reference sequence). V was cut by 11 bases and J by 0 bases, with 17 bases left in between. The CDR3 is made up of 15 amino acids. CDR3 nucleotides: TGTGCCGCAGCTGCAGGGGTGGCCTCCTACAATGAGCAGTTCTTC. Protein sequence: CAAAAGVASYNEQFF. Combining the CDR3 with reference TRBV19 and TRBJ2-1 gives the whole variable domain DGGITQSPKYLFRKEGQNVTLSCEQNLNHDAMYWYRQDPGQGLRLIYYSQIVNDFQKGDIAEGYSVSREKKESFPLTVTSAQKNPTAFYLCAAAAGVASYNEQFFGPGTRLTVL.

The CDR3 spells CASRQWGSGTPLGELFF. CDR3 nucleotides: TGTGCCAGCAGGCAATGGGGATCGGGGACTCCCCTGGGGGAGCTGTTTTTT. The chain carries TRBV27 and TRBJ2-2; a weak D match, TRBD2 (6 bases). CDR1 and CDR2 from the germline V gene are MNHEY and SMNVEV (reference sequence). V was trimmed by 6 bases and J by 8 bases, leaving 25 bases between them. CDR3 size: 17 residues.

The chain links TRBV27 to TRBJ1-2, with D possibly matching TRBD1 (5 bases). V dropped 11 bases and J dropped 6 bases, with 19 bases sitting between them. The CDR3 contains 13 residues. CDR1 MNHEY and CDR2 SMNVEV come from the germline V gene (reference sequence). The CDR3 region is CASSRARGDGYTF. The CDR3 DNA follows: TGTGCCTCCTCTAGGGCAAGGGGCGATGGCTACACCTTC.

The chain recombines TRBV6-5 with TRBJ2-7, with D perhaps matching TRBD2 (6 bases). This CDR3 is built from 14 residues. Germline V lookup: CDR1 MNHEY, CDR2 SVGAGI. V was trimmed by 6 bases and J by 0 bases, leaving 12 bases between them. As DNA, the CDR3 is TGTGCCAGCAGAAGTGGGACTGGCTCCTACGAGCAGTACTTC. It yields the protein CASRSGTGSYEQYF.

J is TRBJ2-7 and V is TRBV4-1, with 7 bases identical to TRBD2. V lost 0 bases to trimming and J lost 6 bases; unmatched junction nucleotides: 8. This CDR3 comprises 15 residues. Germline loops: CDR1 MGHRA, CDR2 YSYEKL. The CDR3 region is CASSQDPGLNREQYF. The DNA for the CDR3 is TGCGCCAGCAGCCAAGATCCGGGACTAAATCGCGAGCAGTACTTC.

V usage is TRBV6-5 and J usage is TRBJ2-3; tentative D call: TRBD2 (6 bases). CDR1 and CDR2 from the germline V gene are MNHEY and SVGAGI. The CDR3 loop spans 15 amino acids. Trimming removed 0 bases at V and 6 bases at J, with 13 bases between. The CDR3 here is CASSYSVLAPDTQYF. CDR3 coding DNA: TGTGCCAGCAGTTACTCGGTACTAGCCCCTGATACGCAGTATTTT.

This chain uses TRBV4-1 with TRBJ2-1; 7 positions agree with TRBD1. Trimming cost V 4 bases and J 1 base; bases outside gene matches: 4. Germline V CDR1 and CDR2: MGHRA, YSYEKL. The length of the CDR3 is 15 residues. CDR3: CASSLDRASYNEQFF. The CDR3 nucleotides read TGCGCCAGCAGCCTCGACAGGGCTTCCTACAATGAGCAGTTCTTC.

This chain uses TRBV6-6 with TRBJ2-2; D gene uncertain. CDR3 length equals 16 residues. Trimming stripped 3 bases from V and 7 bases from J, with 18 bases between. CDR1 MNHNY and CDR2 SVGAGI come from the germline V gene (reference sequence). The CDR3 region has the DNA TGTGCCAGCAGTTATCTGGGCGCAAGGTCCGGCGGGGAGCTGTTTTTT. Protein: CASSYLGARSGGELFF.

The chain uses TRBV27 and TRBJ1-5; 8 bases match TRBD1. Per germline, CDR1 MNHEY and CDR2 SMNVEV (reference sequence). V dropped 5 bases and J dropped 3; count of bases not matched to a gene: 9. There are 16 residues in the CDR3. The CDR3 DNA is TGTGCCAGCAGTCCCTCGACAGGGGAACACAATCAGCCCCAGCATTTT. Encoded protein: CASSPSTGEHNQPQHF.

This chain connects TRBV7-8 to TRBJ2-1, with 7 bases identical to TRBD1. V gave up 5 bases and J gave up 2 bases; unmatched junction bases: 6. This CDR3 comprises 15 residues. CDR1 is SGHVS, CDR2 FQNEAQ, per germline. This CDR3 is CASSLDRVTYNEQFF. The CDR3 coding sequence is TGTGCCAGCAGCCTAGACAGGGTTACCTACAATGAGCAGTTCTTC. The whole variable domain, remainder taken from reference TRBV7-8 and TRBJ2-1, is GAGVSQSPRYKVAKRGQDVALRCDPISGHVSLFWYQQALGQGPEFLTYFQNEAQLDKSGLPSDRFFAERPEGSVSTLKIQRTQQEDSAVYLCASSLDRVTYNEQFFGPGTRLTVL.

The chain recombines TRBV6-5 with TRBJ2-7; 11 positions agree with TRBD2. CDR1 and CDR2 (germline): MNHEY, SVGAGI. Trimming cost V 6 bases and J 2 bases; bases outside gene matches: 6. This CDR3 contains 15 residues. In nucleotides, the CDR3 is TGTGCCAGCAGCTTGACTAGCGGGATCCCCTACGAGCAGTACTTC. This translates into CASSLTSGIPYEQYF.

The chain uses TRBV9 and TRBJ2-2; 8 positions match TRBD2. The germline V gene encodes CDR1 SGDLS and CDR2 YYNGEE. J gave up 1 base and V 0 bases, and 2 bases lay outside the gene matches. The CDR3 runs to 16 residues. The CDR3 is CASSVASGRNTGELFF. CDR3 sequence (DNA): TGTGCCAGCAGCGTAGCGAGCGGGAGGAACACCGGGGAGCTGTTTTTT.

V usage is TRBV30 and J usage is TRBJ1-1, with D possibly being TRBD1 (6 bases). Trimming shortened V by 4 bases and J by 5 bases, and 20 bases separated the two germline ends. The CDR3 is made up of 15 amino acids. Germline V gene lookup returns CDR1 GTSNPN and CDR2 SVGIG (reference sequence). CDR3 coding DNA: TGTGCCTGGACCACAAACTTACAGGGAAGGACTGAAGCTTTCTTT. This gives the protein CAWTTNLQGRTEAFF.

The chain is built from TRBV5-6 and TRBJ1-4; maybe TRBD1 (5 bases). Trimming removed 3 bases from V and 10 bases from J, with 13 bases in between. CDR1 and CDR2 from the germline V gene are SGHDT and YYEEEE. This CDR3 has 13 residues. This chain's CDR3 is CASSSETELKLFF. CDR3 DNA: TGTGCCAGCAGCTCTGAGACAGAACTAAAACTGTTTTTT.

V usage is TRBV6-1 and J usage is TRBJ2-2; D call uncertain. The germline V gene has CDR1 MNHNS and CDR2 SASEGT. Deletions cut 3 bases from V and 4 bases from J, with 9 bases between. This CDR3 has 14 residues. The CDR3 spells CASSDSTVTGELFF. The CDR3, as DNA: TGTGCCAGCAGTGACTCTACAGTCACCGGGGAGCTGTTTTTT.

V and J are TRBV4-1 and TRBJ2-1, with D maybe TRBD2 (6 bases). The CDR3 loop spans 16 amino acids. Germline assignment: CDR1 MGHRA and CDR2 YSYEKL. Trimming pared 3 bases from V and 8 bases from J, leaving 20 bases between. CDR3 sequence: CASSQTVEGARDEQFF. CDR3 nucleotides: TGCGCCAGCAGCCAGACGGTGGAGGGAGCCAGGGATGAGCAGTTCTTC.

The chain employs TRBV29-1 and TRBJ1-2; TRBD1 matches 10 bases. The CDR3 runs to 14 residues. J lost 3 bases, V lost 3 bases, and 4 bases had no gene match. Germline-derived CDR1 and CDR2 are SQVTM and ANQGSEA. The chain's CDR3 is CSVEGDRGDYGYTF. The CDR3 nucleotides read TGCAGCGTTGAGGGGGACAGGGGAGACTATGGCTACACCTTC.

This clone was observed a single time. The chain employs TRBV4-1 and TRBJ2-7, with 8 bases identical to TRBD2. The CDR3 length is 15 residues. Trimming at V came to 5 bases and at J to 0 bases, leaving 6 bases not matched to a gene. The germline gives CDR1 MGHRA, CDR2 YSYEKL. Written as DNA, the CDR3 is TGCGCCAGCAGCTCCACCGGGACTAGCTCCTACGAGCAGTACTTC. Its protein product is CASSSTGTSSYEQYF.